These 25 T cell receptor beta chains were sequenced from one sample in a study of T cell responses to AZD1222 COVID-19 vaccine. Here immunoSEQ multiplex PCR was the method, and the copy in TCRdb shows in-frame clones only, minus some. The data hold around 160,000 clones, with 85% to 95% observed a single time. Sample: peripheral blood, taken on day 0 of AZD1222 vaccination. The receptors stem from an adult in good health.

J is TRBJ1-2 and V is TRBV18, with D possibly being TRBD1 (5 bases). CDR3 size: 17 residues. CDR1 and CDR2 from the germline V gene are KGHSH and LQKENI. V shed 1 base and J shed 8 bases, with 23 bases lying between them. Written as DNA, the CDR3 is TGTGCCAGCTCACCACTAGCGCCGGGCGGAGAGGGGTCCGGCTACACCTTC. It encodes CASSPLAPGGEGSGYTF.

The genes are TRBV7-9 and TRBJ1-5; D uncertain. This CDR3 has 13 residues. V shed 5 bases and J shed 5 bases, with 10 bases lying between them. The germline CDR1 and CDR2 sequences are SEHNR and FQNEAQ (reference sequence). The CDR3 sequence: CASSPDGDQPQHF. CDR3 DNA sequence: TGTGCCAGCAGCCCGGACGGGGATCAGCCCCAGCATTTT.

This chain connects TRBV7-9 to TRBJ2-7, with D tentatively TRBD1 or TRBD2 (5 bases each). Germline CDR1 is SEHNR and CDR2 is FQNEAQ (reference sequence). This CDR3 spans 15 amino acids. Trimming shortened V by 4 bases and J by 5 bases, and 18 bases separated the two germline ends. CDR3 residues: CASSSGDGSLNEQYF. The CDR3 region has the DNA TGTGCCAGCAGCTCCGGGGACGGATCCTTGAACGAGCAGTACTTC.

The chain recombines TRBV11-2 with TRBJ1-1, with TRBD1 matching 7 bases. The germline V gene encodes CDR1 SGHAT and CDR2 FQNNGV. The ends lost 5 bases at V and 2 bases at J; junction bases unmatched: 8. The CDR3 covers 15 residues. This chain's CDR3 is CASSTIRGKNTEAFF. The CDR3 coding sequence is TGTGCCAGCAGCACCATCAGGGGGAAAAACACTGAAGCTTTCTTT.

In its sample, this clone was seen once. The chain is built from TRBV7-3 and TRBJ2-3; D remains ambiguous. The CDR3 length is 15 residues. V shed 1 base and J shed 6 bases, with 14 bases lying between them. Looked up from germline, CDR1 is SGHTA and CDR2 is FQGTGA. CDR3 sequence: CASSLNGLEKDTQYF. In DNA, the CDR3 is TGTGCCAGCAGCTTAAACGGTTTGGAGAAGGATACGCAGTATTTT.

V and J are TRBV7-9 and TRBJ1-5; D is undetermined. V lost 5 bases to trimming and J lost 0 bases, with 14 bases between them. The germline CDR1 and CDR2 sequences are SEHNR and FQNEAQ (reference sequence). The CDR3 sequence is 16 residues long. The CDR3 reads CASSHTLADSNQPQHF. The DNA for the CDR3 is TGTGCCAGCAGCCATACCCTAGCGGATAGCAATCAGCCCCAGCATTTT.

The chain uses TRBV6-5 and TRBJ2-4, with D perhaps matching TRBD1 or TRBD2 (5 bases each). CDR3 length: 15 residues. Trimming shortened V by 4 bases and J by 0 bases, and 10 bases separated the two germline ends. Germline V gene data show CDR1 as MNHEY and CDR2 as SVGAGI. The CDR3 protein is CASSSGPVAKNIQYF. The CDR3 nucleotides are TGTGCCAGCAGTTCGGGACCAGTAGCCAAAAACATTCAGTACTTC.

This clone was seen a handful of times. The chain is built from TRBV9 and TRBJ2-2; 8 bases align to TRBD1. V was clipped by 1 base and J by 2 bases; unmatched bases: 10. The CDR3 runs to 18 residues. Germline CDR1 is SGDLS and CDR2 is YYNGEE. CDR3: CASSVRIRGTGNTGELFF. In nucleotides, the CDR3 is TGTGCCAGCAGCGTAAGGATTAGGGGGACAGGTAACACCGGGGAGCTGTTTTTT.

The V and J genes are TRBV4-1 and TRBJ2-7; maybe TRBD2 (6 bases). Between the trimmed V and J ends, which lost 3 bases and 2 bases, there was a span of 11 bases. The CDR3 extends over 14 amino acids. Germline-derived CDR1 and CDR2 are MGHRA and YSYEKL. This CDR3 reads CASSQNGLTYEQYF. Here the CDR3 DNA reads TGCGCCAGCAGCCAGAACGGACTAACCTACGAGCAGTACTTC.

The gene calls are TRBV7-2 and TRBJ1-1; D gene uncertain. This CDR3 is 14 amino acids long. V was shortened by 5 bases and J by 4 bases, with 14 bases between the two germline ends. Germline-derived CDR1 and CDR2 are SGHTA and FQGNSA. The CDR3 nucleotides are TGTGCCAGCAGCCCGGAGTACTCGGCCACTGAAGCTTTCTTT. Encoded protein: CASSPEYSATEAFF.

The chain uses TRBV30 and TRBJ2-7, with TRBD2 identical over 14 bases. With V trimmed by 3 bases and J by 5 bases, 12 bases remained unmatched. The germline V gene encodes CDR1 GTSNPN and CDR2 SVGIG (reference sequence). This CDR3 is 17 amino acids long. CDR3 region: CAWRGIGLAGGGNEQYF. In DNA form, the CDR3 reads TGTGCCTGGAGAGGCATAGGACTAGCGGGAGGTGGAAACGAGCAGTACTTC.

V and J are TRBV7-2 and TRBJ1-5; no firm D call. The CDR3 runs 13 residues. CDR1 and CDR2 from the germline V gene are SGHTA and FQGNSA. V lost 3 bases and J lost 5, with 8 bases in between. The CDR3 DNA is TGTGCCAGCAGCTTCTCATTGGATCAGCCCCAGCATTTT. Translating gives CASSFSLDQPQHF.

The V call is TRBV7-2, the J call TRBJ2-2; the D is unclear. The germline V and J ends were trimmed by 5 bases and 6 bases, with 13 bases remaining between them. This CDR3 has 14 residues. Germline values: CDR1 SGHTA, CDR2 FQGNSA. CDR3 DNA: TGTGCCAGCAGCCCCTGGAGCGCCCCCGGGGAGCTGTTTTTT. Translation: CASSPWSAPGELFF.

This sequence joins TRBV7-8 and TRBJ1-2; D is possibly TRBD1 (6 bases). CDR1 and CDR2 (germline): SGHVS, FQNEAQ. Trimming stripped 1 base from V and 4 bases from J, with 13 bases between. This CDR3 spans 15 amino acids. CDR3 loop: CASSLGGTRGYGYTF. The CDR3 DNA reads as TGTGCCAGCAGCTTAGGGGGGACCAGGGGCTATGGCTACACCTTC.

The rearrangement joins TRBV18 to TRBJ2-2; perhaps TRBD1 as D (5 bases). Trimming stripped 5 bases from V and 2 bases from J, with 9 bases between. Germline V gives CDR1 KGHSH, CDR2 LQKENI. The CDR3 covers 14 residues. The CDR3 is CASSGQGNTGELFF. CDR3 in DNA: TGTGCCAGCTCAGGGCAGGGAAACACCGGGGAGCTGTTTTTT.

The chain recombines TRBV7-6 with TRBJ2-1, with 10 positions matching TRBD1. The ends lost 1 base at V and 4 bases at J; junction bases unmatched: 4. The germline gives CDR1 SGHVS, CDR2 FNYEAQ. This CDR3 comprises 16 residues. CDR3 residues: CASSLGDRGLYNEQFF. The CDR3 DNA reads TGTGCCAGCAGCTTAGGGGACAGGGGTCTTTACAATGAGCAGTTCTTC.

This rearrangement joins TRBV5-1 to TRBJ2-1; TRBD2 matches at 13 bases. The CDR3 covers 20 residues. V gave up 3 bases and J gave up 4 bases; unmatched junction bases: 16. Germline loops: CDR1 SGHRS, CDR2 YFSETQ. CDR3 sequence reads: CASSSGGRTSGRTAYNEQFF. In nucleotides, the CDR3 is TGCGCCAGCAGCTCGGGGGGCCGGACTAGCGGGAGAACTGCATACAATGAGCAGTTCTTC.

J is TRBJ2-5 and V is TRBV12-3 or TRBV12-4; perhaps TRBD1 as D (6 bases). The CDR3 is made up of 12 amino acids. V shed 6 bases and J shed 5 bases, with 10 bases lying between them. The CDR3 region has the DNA TGTGCCAGCAGCGGGCAGGGGGAGACCCAGTACTTC. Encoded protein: CASSGQGETQYF.

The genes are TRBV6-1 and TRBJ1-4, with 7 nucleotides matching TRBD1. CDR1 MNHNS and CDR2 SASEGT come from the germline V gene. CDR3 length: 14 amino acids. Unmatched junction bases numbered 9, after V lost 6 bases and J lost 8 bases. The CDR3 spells CASRVGGGYEKLFF. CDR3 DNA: TGTGCCAGCAGGGTAGGGGGCGGGTACGAAAAACTGTTTTTT.

CDR3 in amino acids: CASSFGLGSTEAFF. CDR3 coding DNA: TGTGCCAGCAGTTTCGGTTTAGGTAGCACTGAAGCTTTCTTT. This sequence joins TRBV27 and TRBJ1-1; the D is unclear. The CDR3 runs 14 residues. With 3 bases removed from V and 4 bases from J, the gap between germline ends came to 12 bases. From germline, CDR1 is MNHEY and CDR2 SMNVEV (reference sequence).

The CDR3 loop reads CASSRGREGTYEQYF. The CDR3 DNA follows: TGTGCCAGCAGTCGGGGGCGGGAGGGTACCTACGAGCAGTACTTC. The chain combines TRBV3-1 (or the pseudogene TRBV3-2) with TRBJ2-7, with 9 bases fitting TRBD2. CDR3 length: 15 amino acids. Germline V gene lookup returns CDR1 LGHDT and CDR2 YNNKEL (reference sequence). J was trimmed by 2 bases and V by 6 bases; bases with no gene match: 8.

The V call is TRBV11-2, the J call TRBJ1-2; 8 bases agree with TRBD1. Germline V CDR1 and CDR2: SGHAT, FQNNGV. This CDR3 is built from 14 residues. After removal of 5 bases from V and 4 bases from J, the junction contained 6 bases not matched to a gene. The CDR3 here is CASSPGGTLYGYTF. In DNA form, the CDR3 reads TGTGCCAGCAGCCCAGGGGGCACGCTCTATGGCTACACCTTC.

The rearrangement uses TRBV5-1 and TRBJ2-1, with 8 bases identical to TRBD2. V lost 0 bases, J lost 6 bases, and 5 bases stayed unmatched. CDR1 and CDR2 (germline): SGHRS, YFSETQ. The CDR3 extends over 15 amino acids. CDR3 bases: TGCGCCAGCAGCTTGGGGGTAGCGGGGTTCAATGAGCAGTTCTTC. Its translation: CASSLGVAGFNEQFF. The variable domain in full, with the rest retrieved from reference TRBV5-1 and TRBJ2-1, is KAGVTQTPRYLIKTRGQQVTLSCSPISGHRSVSWYQQTPGQGLQFLFEYFSETQRNKGNFPGRFSGRQFSNSRSEMNVSTLELGDSALYLCASSLGVAGFNEQFFGPGTRLTVL.

This CDR3 reads CASSLIAGSGSPLHF. DNA for the CDR3: TGTGCCAGCAGTTTAATAGCAGGCTCAGGGTCACCCCTCCACTTT. The chain couples TRBV28 to TRBJ1-6; D perhaps matches TRBD1 (5 bases). V lost 2 bases and J lost 10, with 15 bases in between. CDR1 is MDHEN and CDR2 is SYDVKM in the germline V gene. The CDR3 sequence is 15 residues long.

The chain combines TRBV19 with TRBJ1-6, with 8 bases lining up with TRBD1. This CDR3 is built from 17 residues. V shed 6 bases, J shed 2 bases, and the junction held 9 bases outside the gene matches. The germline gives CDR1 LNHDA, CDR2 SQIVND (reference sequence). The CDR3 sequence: CASRRQGSITYNSPLHF. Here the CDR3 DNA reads TGTGCCAGTAGAAGACAGGGGAGTATCACCTATAATTCACCCCTCCACTTT.